This T cell receptor (beta chain) was sequenced for a study of blood T cell repertoires in COVID-19. In the study overall: Samples came from the United States, Italy and Spain, spanning acute and convalescent COVID-19. From T cells, B-cell-depleted T cells, or PBMCs came the material, which was cDNA or gDNA.

Original data processing: How many nucleated cells were present was estimated from reference gene primer amplification. Profiling relied on immunoSEQ multiplex PCR, and the TCRdb table lists in-frame clones only, not all of them. That table supplies the V and J calls and clone size; D and trimming were determined from the DNA. The data show about 55,000 clones, more than 70% seen once. The CDR3 contains 13 residues. Germline V gives CDR1 SGHRS, CDR2 YFSETQ. A word on this clone: The germline gene is not matched at one end of the junction; a read error may be the cause.

The sample consisted of peripheral blood. The origin of this receptor is a man aged 60 to 75 with active COVID-19. This chain links TRBV5-1 with TRBJ2-1; TRBD1 agrees at 8 bases. CDR3 in amino acids: CASSLDRDNEQFF. The CDR3 nucleotides read TGCGCCAGCAGTTTGGACAGGGACAATGAGCAGTTCTTC. The full variable domain, with the rest looked up from reference TRBV5-1 and TRBJ2-1, is KAGVTQTPRYLIKTRGQQVTLSCSPISGHRSVSWYQQTPGQGLQFLFEYFSETQRNKGNFPGRFSGRQFSNSRSEMNVSTLELGDSALYLCASSLDRDNEQFFGPGTRLTVL.